The 19 T cell receptor beta chains below all came from one sample that was sequenced in a study of blood T cells in healthy people across ages. A J-beta primer mix and a sample-barcoded 5' primer were used in a second PCR of about 7 to 11 cycles. TCRdb analysed the 5' RACE reads with MiXCR anew, one entry per CDR3 protein. The table has around 800,000 distinct CDR3 sequences, roughly 25% seen once. These records were also assigned to another study, of T cells of mothers and their children.

The source material was blood. The receptors were sampled from a boy aged 10-17 years in good health.

The V gene is TRBV6-6, the J gene TRBJ1-1; D unclear. The CDR3 sequence is 15 residues long. V lost 4 bases, J lost 0 bases, and 12 bases lay in between. Germline loops: CDR1 MNHNY, CDR2 SVGAGI (reference sequence). DNA of the CDR3: TGTGCCAGCAGTTCCTCGGAGTGGGTGAACACTGAAGCTTTCTTT. Amino acid sequence: CASSSSEWVNTEAFF.

This clonotype was detected only a few times. V is TRBV20-1 and J is TRBJ1-3, with D unresolved. Trimming stripped 1 base from V and 5 bases from J, with 6 bases between. Germline V gene data show CDR1 as DFQATT and CDR2 as SNEGSKA (reference sequence). The CDR3 consists of 12 residues. For the CDR3, the DNA is TGCAGTGCTAGAGGTTCGAGAAACACCATATATTTT. This gives the protein CSARGSRNTIYF.

This clonotype was recorded a few times. The J gene is TRBJ1-1, the V gene TRBV29-1; TRBD1 agrees at 8 bases. J was trimmed by 0 bases and V by 7 bases; bases with no gene match: 4. Germline values: CDR1 SQVTM, CDR2 ANQGSEA. CDR3 length: 13 residues. The CDR3 region has the DNA TGCAGCGCCCGGACAGGGCTGAACACTGAAGCTTTCTTT. Translation: CSARTGLNTEAFF.

The chain couples TRBV6-6 to TRBJ2-7, with D hard to call. Matching the DNA end better, TRBJ2-5 makes the J call doubtful. Germline V CDR1 and CDR2: MNHNY, SVGAGI (reference sequence). The CDR3 totals 13 residues. The CDR3 DNA reads as TGTGCCAGCAGTCAGAAGGGCCCGGGGACCCAGTACTTC. Its translation: CASSQKGPGTQYF.

This clonotype was found many times. V usage is TRBV12-3 or TRBV12-4 and J usage is TRBJ2-5; 13 nucleotides line up with TRBD2. With 6 bases clipped from V and 6 bases from J, the junction kept 7 bases outside the gene matches. This CDR3 comprises 15 residues. The DNA of the CDR3 is TGTGCCAGCAGACCCGGGACTAGCGGGGAGCAGACCCAGTACTTC. Its translation is CASRPGTSGEQTQYF.

The J gene is TRBJ2-5, the V gene TRBV6-1; the match to TRBD2 covers 7 bases. J lost 7 bases, V lost 1 base, and 6 bases had no gene match. The CDR3 is 14 amino acids. Germline V gene lookup returns CDR1 MNHNS and CDR2 SASEGT. The chain's CDR3 is CASSEVWGGGTQYF. As DNA, the CDR3 is TGTGCCAGCAGTGAAGTTTGGGGGGGAGGGACCCAGTACTTC.

In DNA, the CDR3 is TGTGCCAGCAGCAGACAGGGGAATTCCGGGGAGCTGTTTTTT. Amino acids: CASSRQGNSGELFF. This chain uses TRBV6-4 with TRBJ2-2; TRBD1 matches 8 bases. CDR1 and CDR2 from the germline V gene are MRHNA and SNTAGT. The CDR3 extends over 14 amino acids. With 6 bases clipped from V and 6 bases from J, the junction kept 6 bases outside the gene matches.

This clonotype turned up a few times. The chain combines TRBV20-1 with TRBJ1-5; 7 nucleotides line up with TRBD1. The CDR3 runs to 15 residues. V was pared by 0 bases and J by 3 bases, with 5 bases of the junction left unmatched. CDR1 and CDR2 (germline): DFQATT, SNEGSKA (reference sequence). CDR3 DNA sequence: TGCAGTGCTAGAGATCCCGACAGGGACAATCAGCCCCAGCATTTT. Its protein is CSARDPDRDNQPQHF.

This clonotype was observed a handful of times. This chain uses TRBV21-1 with TRBJ1-4; the table assigns TRBD1, which was not confirmed against the DNA. TRBV21-1 is deemed a pseudogene. This CDR3 is built from 17 residues. This chain's CDR3 is CASSKTGSRTENEKLFF. In DNA form, the CDR3 reads TGTGCCAGCAGCAAGACAGGTTCCAGGACGGAGAATGAAAAACTGTTTTTT.

A few counts support this clonotype. The chain couples TRBV28 to TRBJ1-2, with 8 bases aligning to TRBD1. Germline CDR1 reads MDHEN; CDR2 reads SYDVKM. CDR3 length: 15 amino acids. The ends lost 6 bases at V and 4 bases at J; junction bases unmatched: 10. The CDR3 nucleotides are TGTGCCAGCAGCCCCAGCCAGGGGGCGGGCTATGGCTACACCTTC. Translating gives CASSPSQGAGYGYTF.

The V call is TRBV19, the J call TRBJ1-1; D is perhaps TRBD1 (6 bases). The CDR3 has 15 residues. Germline V CDR1 and CDR2: LNHDA, SQIVND (reference sequence). The V end was cut by 3 bases, the J end by 0 bases, with 11 bases between. DNA of the CDR3: TGTGCCAGTAGTATGGGGACACCCCTGAACACTGAAGCTTTCTTT. Amino acid sequence: CASSMGTPLNTEAFF.

This chain uses TRBV3-1 with TRBJ2-4; weak D call: TRBD1 (5 bases). V lost 1 base, J lost 7 bases, and 14 bases lay in between. This CDR3 contains 15 residues. In germline, CDR1 is LGHDT, CDR2 YNNKEL (reference sequence). CDR3 DNA sequence: TGTGCCAGCAGCCAAGTGGGAAAGGGGCGGAACATTCAGTACTTC. Translated: CASSQVGKGRNIQYF.

This clonotype was seen only a few times. The gene calls are TRBV19 and TRBJ2-1, with unresolved D. The CDR3 loop spans 11 amino acids. V lost 6 bases to trimming and J lost 14 bases, with 14 bases between them. CDR1 and CDR2 from the germline V gene are LNHDA and SQIVND (reference sequence). CDR3 residues: CASRPVRVKFF. Here the CDR3 DNA reads TGTGCCAGTAGACCAGTCCGGGTGAAGTTCTTC.

This chain links TRBV7-9 with TRBJ1-2; D unresolved. Per germline, CDR1 SEHNR and CDR2 FQNEAQ (reference sequence). V was clipped by 1 base and J by 4 bases, with 10 bases between them. This CDR3 has 14 amino acids. The CDR3 DNA is TGTGCCAGCAGCTTAGTAGGAGGTCCCTATGGCTACACCTTC. This gives the protein CASSLVGGPYGYTF. Supplemented by reference TRBV7-9 and TRBJ1-2, the full variable domain reads DTGVSQNPRHKITKRGQNVTFRCDPISEHNRLYWYRQTLGQGPEFLTYFQNEAQLEKSRLLSDRFSAERPKGSFSTLEIQRTEQGDSAMYLCASSLVGGPYGYTFGSGTRLTVV.

The J gene is TRBJ2-7, the V gene TRBV7-2; 7 nucleotides line up with TRBD1. Trimming at V came to 3 bases and at J to 1 base, leaving 6 bases not matched to a gene. CDR3 length: 15 residues. The germline CDR1 and CDR2 sequences are SGHTA and FQGNSA. CDR3 nucleotide sequence: TGTGCCAGCAGCTTTTGGGACAGTGAGTCCTACGAGCAGTACTTC. As protein: CASSFWDSESYEQYF.

This clonotype was counted only a few times. The chain recombines TRBV4-2 with TRBJ2-3; tentative D call: TRBD1 (7 bases). V gave up 10 bases and J gave up 5 bases, with 16 bases separating them. The germline V gene encodes CDR1 LGHNA and CDR2 YNFKEQ. The CDR3 has 13 residues. The DNA for the CDR3 is TGTGCCATGGTAGGGGGCGGGGTAGATACGCAGTATTTT. Translation: CAMVGGGVDTQYF.

The rearrangement uses TRBV2 and TRBJ2-7; D is undetermined. CDR3 size: 14 residues. CDR1 is SNHLY, CDR2 FYNNEI, per germline. The germline V and J ends were trimmed by 2 bases and 2 bases, with 10 bases remaining between them. The CDR3 protein is CASSELGSAYEQYF. The CDR3 DNA sequence: TGTGCCAGCAGTGAACTCGGGTCTGCCTACGAGCAGTACTTC.

The J gene is TRBJ1-3, the V gene TRBV28; D remains ambiguous. Trimming cost V 2 bases and J 0 bases, with 11 bases left between them. Germline values: CDR1 MDHEN, CDR2 SYDVKM. The CDR3 contains 16 residues. CDR3 sequence (DNA): TGTGCCAGCAGTTTAAGTCAGTTATACTCTGGAAACACCATATATTTT. It yields the protein CASSLSQLYSGNTIYF. Based on the CDR3 plus reference TRBV28 and TRBJ1-3, the full variable domain is DVKVTQSSRYLVKRTGEKVFLECVQDMDHENMFWYRQDPGLGLRLIYFSYDVKMKEKGDIPEGYSVSREKKERFSLILESASTNQTSMYLCASSLSQLYSGNTIYFGEGSWLTVV.

This clonotype showed up just a few times. The chain employs TRBV29-1 and TRBJ1-5, with D unclear. CDR1 is SQVTM and CDR2 is ANQGSEA in the germline V gene. Deletions cut 6 bases from V and 3 bases from J, with 15 bases between. The CDR3 totals 14 residues. CDR3 nucleotide sequence: TGCAGCGTCCGGACGGGAATCCCCAATCAGCCCCAGCATTTT. As protein: CSVRTGIPNQPQHF.